Listed below are T cell receptor beta chains from one sample, sequenced in a study of T cells in localized non-small cell lung cancer. Some clones are missing from TCRdb's copy, which holds only in-frame ones; the method was immunoSEQ multiplex PCR. In the table there are fewer than 45,000 clones, roughly 86% of which are singletons. Sample: peripheral blood, taken before any cancer treatment. The receptors here all came from a man aged 40 to 75 with stage I lung adenocarcinoma. The CDR3 runs from the conserved cysteine through the conserved F or W.

>TRBJ1-4|TRBV7-9
CASSPMTAGKLFF
>TRBJ2-7|TRBV15
CATSRVQAGATYEQYF
>TRBJ1-2|TRBV9
CASSVDPGNYGYTF
>TRBJ1-5|TRBV7-2
CASSLVGQGQPQHF
>TRBJ2-2|TRBV7-9
CASRTGSHTGELFF
>TRBJ2-3|TRBV2
CASRKPSGGGTDTQYF
>TRBJ1-1|TRBV6-6
CASSYNRDEAFF
>TRBJ2-7|TRBV11-2
CASSPPASNEQYF
>TRBJ2-1|TRBV19
CASSILWLTGTGGVNEQFF
>TRBJ2-7|TRBV11-3
CASSLGTGPYEQYF
>TRBJ2-2|TRBV5-1
CASSLRYTIANTGELFF
>TRBJ2-7|TRBV7-9
CALGDRMGEQYF
>TRBJ2-3|TRBV12-2
CASRPQPTDTQYF
>TRBJ1-1|TRBV6-1
CASSRDRKNTEAFF
>TRBJ1-2|TRBV30
CAWSVTGTHHSTF
>TRBJ2-5|TRBV2
CASHSGQGSVQETQYF
>TRBJ1-3|TRBV5-6
CASSLGQLGNTIYF
>TRBJ2-3|TRBV11-2
CASSLEPGLATQYF
>TRBJ2-5|TRBV2
CASRETRGPETQYF
>TRBJ1-2|TRBV13
CASSLGGTTNYGYTF
>TRBJ2-7|TRBV6-6
CASSSFRTDNEQYF
>TRBJ2-6|TRBV5-5
CASSTGISGANVLTF
>TRBJ2-7|TRBV7-9
CASSLRGSEDEQYF
>TRBJ2-7|TRBV13
CASSSSGGNTYEQYF